The 3 T cell receptor beta chains presented below share a single source sample, sequenced in a study of T cell repertoires in cytomegalovirus infection. No antigen has been identified for these receptors. TCRdb analysed the reads with MiXCR anew, one entry per CDR3 protein. The sample yields around 570,000 distinct CDR3 sequences, roughly 43% seen once. The source material was cultured PBMCs, sampled from culture after CMV antigen stimulation. The receptors shown here come from a human donor in good health (CMV status not recorded). Some clones in this sample may be carry-over from other donors' samples.

This clonotype turned up a few times. The J gene is TRBJ2-5, the V gene TRBV28, with 14 bases aligning to TRBD2. Germline CDR1 MDHEN, CDR2 SYDVKM. The trim removed 1 base at V and 4 bases at J, leaving 2 bases unmatched. There are 16 residues in the CDR3. The CDR3 nucleotides are TGTGCCAGCAGTTTATTAGGGACTAGCGGGGGAGAGACCCAGTACTTC. This codes for CASSLLGTSGGETQYF.

The rearrangement joins TRBV11-2 to TRBJ2-5; perhaps TRBD2 as D (6 bases). CDR1 is SGHAT and CDR2 is FQNNGV in the germline V gene. This CDR3 comprises 14 residues. Trimming took off 1 base at V and 4 bases at J, with 10 bases between the two ends. This CDR3 is CASSLATSTETQYF. As DNA, the CDR3 is TGTGCCAGCAGCTTAGCAACTAGCACAGAGACCCAGTACTTC.

The rearrangement links TRBV20-1 to TRBJ2-5; D may be TRBD1 (5 bases). The CDR3 spans 12 residues. V lost 5 bases to trimming and J lost 3 bases, with 10 bases between them. CDR1 and CDR2 from the germline V gene are DFQATT and SNEGSKA (reference sequence). This CDR3 is CSAYRQKETQYF. CDR3 bases: TGCAGTGCTTACCGACAGAAAGAGACCCAGTACTTC.